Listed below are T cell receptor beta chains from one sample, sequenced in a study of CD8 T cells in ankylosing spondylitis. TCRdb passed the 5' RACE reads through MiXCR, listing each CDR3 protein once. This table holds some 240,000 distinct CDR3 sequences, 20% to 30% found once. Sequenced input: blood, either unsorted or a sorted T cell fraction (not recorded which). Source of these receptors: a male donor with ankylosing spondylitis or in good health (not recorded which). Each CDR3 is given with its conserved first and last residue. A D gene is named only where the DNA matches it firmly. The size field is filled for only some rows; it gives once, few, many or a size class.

cdr3_aa: CASSYPPGRLYEQYF; cdr3_nt: TGTGCCAGCAGTTATCCTCCGGGTCGTCTGTACGAGCAGTACTTC; v_call: TRBV12-3/TRBV12-4; clone_size: -; j_call: TRBJ2-7; d_call: -
cdr3_aa: CASSLEAGTNYGYTF; cdr3_nt: TGTGCCAGCAGTCTGGAGGCAGGAACGAACTATGGCTACACCTTC; v_call: TRBV12-3/TRBV12-4; clone_size: many; j_call: TRBJ1-2; d_call: -
cdr3_aa: CASSETTGYEQYF; cdr3_nt: TGCGCCAGCAGTGAGACTACAGGGTACGAGCAGTACTTC; v_call: TRBV10-1; clone_size: many; j_call: TRBJ2-7; d_call: -
cdr3_aa: CASSPPQGRGETQYF; cdr3_nt: TGCGCCAGCAGCCCCCCCCAGGGGAGGGGGGAGACCCAGTACTTC; v_call: TRBV5-1; clone_size: -; j_call: TRBJ2-5; d_call: -
cdr3_aa: CASSRGNTGELFF; cdr3_nt: TGTGCCAGCAGCAGGGGGAACACCGGGGAGCTGTTTTTT; v_call: TRBV12-3/TRBV12-4; clone_size: many; j_call: TRBJ2-2; d_call: -
cdr3_aa: CASSLKGGASHEQYF; cdr3_nt: TGTGCCAGCAGCCTCAAGGGGGGGGCTTCCCACGAGCAGTACTTC; v_call: TRBV3-1; clone_size: many; j_call: TRBJ2-7; d_call: -
cdr3_aa: CASSFDPNRAYF; cdr3_nt: TGTGCCAGCAGTTTCGACCCGAACAGGGCGTACTTC; v_call: TRBV6-6; clone_size: -; j_call: TRBJ2-7; d_call: -
cdr3_aa: CSARAGIEQYF; cdr3_nt: TGCAGTGCTAGAGCGGGGATCGAGCAGTACTTC; v_call: TRBV20-1; clone_size: few; j_call: TRBJ2-7; d_call: -
cdr3_aa: CASRARDYVTDTQFF; cdr3_nt: TGTGCCAGCAGAGCCCGGGACTATGTCACAGATACGCAGTTTTTT; v_call: TRBV2; clone_size: -; j_call: TRBJ2-3; d_call: TRBD2
cdr3_aa: CSARGDPIGEQYF; cdr3_nt: TGCAGTGCTAGGGGGGACCCAATCGGGGAGCAGTACTTC; v_call: TRBV20-1; clone_size: many; j_call: TRBJ2-7; d_call: -
cdr3_aa: CSARGGFSYNEQFF; cdr3_nt: TGCAGTGCTCGAGGGGGCTTCTCCTACAATGAGCAGTTCTTC; v_call: TRBV20-1; clone_size: -; j_call: TRBJ2-1; d_call: TRBD1
cdr3_aa: CSARMDPGGGTQYF; cdr3_nt: TGCAGTGCTAGAATGGACCCCGGGGGAGGAACCCAGTACTTC; v_call: TRBV20-1; clone_size: few; j_call: TRBJ2-5; d_call: -
cdr3_aa: CASSQNRGEGNEQYF; cdr3_nt: TGTGCCAGCTCACAGAACAGGGGGGAAGGGAACGAGCAGTACTTC; v_call: TRBV18; clone_size: -; j_call: TRBJ2-7; d_call: TRBD1
cdr3_aa: CSASLWGEAFF; cdr3_nt: TGCAGTGCTAGTCTGTGGGGTGAAGCTTTCTTT; v_call: TRBV20-1; clone_size: many; j_call: TRBJ1-1; d_call: -
cdr3_aa: CSARRLPFPYEQYF; cdr3_nt: TGCAGTGCTAGGCGGCTCCCTTTCCCGTACGAGCAGTACTTC; v_call: TRBV20-1; clone_size: -; j_call: TRBJ2-7; d_call: -
cdr3_aa: CSVIIPGAYNEQFF; cdr3_nt: TGCAGCGTTATAATACCGGGGGCCTACAATGAGCAGTTCTTC; v_call: TRBV29-1; clone_size: many; j_call: TRBJ2-1; d_call: -
cdr3_aa: CSAGQGYKNIQYF; cdr3_nt: TGCAGTGCTGGACAGGGCTACAAAAACATTCAGTACTTC; v_call: TRBV20-1; clone_size: many; j_call: TRBJ2-4; d_call: TRBD1
cdr3_aa: CSARDWGQGMETQYF; cdr3_nt: TGCAGTGCTAGAGATTGGGGACAGGGGATGGAGACCCAGTACTTC; v_call: TRBV20-1; clone_size: -; j_call: TRBJ2-5; d_call: TRBD1
cdr3_aa: CASSKGGYRNTEAFF; cdr3_nt: TGTGCCAGCAGCAAGGGGGGGTACCGGAACACTGAAGCTTTCTTT; v_call: TRBV6-1; clone_size: -; j_call: TRBJ1-1; d_call: -
cdr3_aa: CASSSRTGSVGKDTQYF; cdr3_nt: TGCGCCAGCAGCTCAAGAACAGGGTCGGTTGGGAAAGATACGCAGTATTTT; v_call: TRBV5-1; clone_size: many; j_call: TRBJ2-3; d_call: -
cdr3_aa: CASSNRGNGYTF; cdr3_nt: TGTGCCAGCAGTAACAGGGGGAATGGCTACACCTTC; v_call: TRBV7-9; clone_size: -; j_call: TRBJ1-2; d_call: TRBD1
cdr3_aa: CSAAQASTDTQYF; cdr3_nt: TGCAGCGCCGCCCAGGCTAGCACAGATACGCAGTATTTT; v_call: TRBV29-1; clone_size: once; j_call: TRBJ2-3; d_call: -
cdr3_aa: CAQQVQGVDTQYF; cdr3_nt: TGTGCCCAGCAGGTCCAGGGGGTAGATACGCAGTATTTT; v_call: TRBV5-4; clone_size: many; j_call: TRBJ2-3; d_call: TRBD1
cdr3_aa: CASSDAVSELFF; cdr3_nt: TGTGCCAGCAGTGATGCAGTGTCGGAGCTGTTTTTT; v_call: TRBV2; clone_size: -; j_call: TRBJ2-2; d_call: -
cdr3_aa: CASSYSRGYEQYF; cdr3_nt: TGTGCCAGCAGTTACTCTCGGGGGTACGAGCAGTACTTC; v_call: TRBV6-5; clone_size: -; j_call: TRBJ2-7; d_call: -
cdr3_aa: CASSPRQGAAYEQYF; cdr3_nt: TGTGCCAGCAGTCCTAGACAGGGGGCAGCCTACGAGCAGTACTTC; v_call: TRBV6-1; clone_size: -; j_call: TRBJ2-7; d_call: TRBD1
cdr3_aa: CASHPNLSGGEAKNIQYF; cdr3_nt: TGTGCCAGCCACCCCAATCTTAGCGGGGGAGAAGCCAAAAACATTCAGTACTTC; v_call: TRBV7-3; clone_size: few; j_call: TRBJ2-4; d_call: TRBD2
cdr3_aa: CSARELSGASSYNEQFF; cdr3_nt: TGCAGTGCTAGAGAGCTTAGCGGGGCGAGCTCCTACAATGAGCAGTTCTTC; v_call: TRBV20-1; clone_size: many; j_call: TRBJ2-1; d_call: TRBD2
cdr3_aa: CSLGQGWNEQFF; cdr3_nt: TGCAGTTTGGGGCAGGGATGGAATGAGCAGTTCTTC; v_call: TRBV20-1; clone_size: few; j_call: TRBJ2-1; d_call: -
cdr3_aa: CASSHLTGRTDTQYF; cdr3_nt: TGCGCCAGCAGCCATTTGACAGGTCGCACAGATACGCAGTATTTT; v_call: TRBV4-1; clone_size: -; j_call: TRBJ2-3; d_call: -
cdr3_aa: CASSLLNEQYF; cdr3_nt: TGTGCCAGCAGCTTATTAAACGAGCAGTACTTC; v_call: TRBV7-8; clone_size: -; j_call: TRBJ2-7; d_call: -
cdr3_aa: CASKGTVSETQYF; cdr3_nt: TGTGCCAGCAAGGGGACCGTCTCAGAGACCCAGTACTTC; v_call: TRBV6-1; clone_size: few; j_call: TRBJ2-5; d_call: -
cdr3_aa: CASSLFVAGVPYEQYF; cdr3_nt: TGTGCCAGCAGCTTGTTTGTAGCGGGGGTCCCCTACGAGCAGTACTTC; v_call: TRBV5-6; clone_size: few; j_call: TRBJ2-7; d_call: TRBD2
cdr3_aa: CASSLRAPTDTQYF; cdr3_nt: TGTGCCAGCAGCTTGAGGGCACCAACAGATACGCAGTATTTT; v_call: TRBV7-3; clone_size: -; j_call: TRBJ2-3; d_call: -
cdr3_aa: CASSLGPGEITGELFF; cdr3_nt: TGTGCCAGCAGCTTAGGGCCCGGGGAGATAACCGGGGAGCTGTTTTTT; v_call: TRBV7-2; clone_size: few; j_call: TRBJ2-2; d_call: -
cdr3_aa: CASSPLGGVLNTEAFF; cdr3_nt: TGTGCCAGCAGCCCCCTGGGGGGGGTTCTGAACACTGAAGCTTTCTTT; v_call: TRBV7-6; clone_size: many; j_call: TRBJ1-1; d_call: -
cdr3_aa: CASSPHPLLAGSTDTQYF; cdr3_nt: TGCGCCAGCAGCCCCCACCCCCTCCTGGCAGGGAGCACAGATACGCAGTATTTT; v_call: TRBV4-1; clone_size: few; j_call: TRBJ2-3; d_call: -
cdr3_aa: CASSVWRGGNRELFF; cdr3_nt: TGTGCCAGCAGCGTGTGGCGGGGGGGCAACAGGGAGCTGTTTTTT; v_call: TRBV7-2; clone_size: -; j_call: TRBJ2-2; d_call: TRBD2
cdr3_aa: CASSVARGSQETQYF; cdr3_nt: TGTGCCAGCAGCGTAGCTCGGGGGAGTCAAGAGACCCAGTACTTC; v_call: TRBV9; clone_size: many; j_call: TRBJ2-5; d_call: -
cdr3_aa: CASSQGRSRGALETQYF; cdr3_nt: TGTGCCAGCAGCCAAGGAAGGAGCCGGGGTGCGCTAGAGACCCAGTACTTC; v_call: TRBV4-2; clone_size: -; j_call: TRBJ2-5; d_call: -
cdr3_aa: CATSDPTDMNTEAFF; cdr3_nt: TGTGCCACCAGTGACCCGACGGATATGAACACTGAAGCTTTCTTT; v_call: TRBV24-1; clone_size: -; j_call: TRBJ1-1; d_call: -
cdr3_aa: CATSTRTGSPYEQYF; cdr3_nt: TGTGCCACCAGCACCCGAACAGGGTCCCCCTACGAGCAGTACTTC; v_call: TRBV15; clone_size: -; j_call: TRBJ2-7; d_call: -
cdr3_aa: CASSQGRDNQPQHF; cdr3_nt: TGTGCCAGCAGTCAGGGACGGGACAATCAGCCCCAGCATTTT; v_call: TRBV12-3/TRBV12-4; clone_size: many; j_call: TRBJ1-5; d_call: -
cdr3_aa: CASSQGDQETQYF; cdr3_nt: TGTGCCAGCAGCCAGGGGGACCAAGAGACCCAGTACTTC; v_call: TRBV5-5; clone_size: -; j_call: TRBJ2-5; d_call: TRBD1
cdr3_aa: CASSHRQGVGYTF; cdr3_nt: TGTGCCAGCAGTCACCGACAGGGAGTGGGCTACACCTTC; v_call: TRBV12-3/TRBV12-4; clone_size: -; j_call: TRBJ1-2; d_call: TRBD1
cdr3_aa: CSAPTARGNNSPLHF; cdr3_nt: TGCAGTGCACCGACCGCCAGAGGGAATAATTCACCCCTCCACTTT; v_call: TRBV20-1; clone_size: many; j_call: TRBJ1-6; d_call: -
cdr3_aa: CASTSTRDEQYF; cdr3_nt: TGTGCCAGCACCTCTACTAGGGACGAGCAGTACTTC; v_call: TRBV28; clone_size: -; j_call: TRBJ2-7; d_call: -
cdr3_aa: CASKDRGYEQYF; cdr3_nt: TGTGCCAGCAAGGACAGGGGGTACGAGCAGTACTTC; v_call: TRBV6-5; clone_size: -; j_call: TRBJ2-7; d_call: TRBD1
cdr3_aa: CASSPPGQGFTQYF; cdr3_nt: TGTGCCAGCAGCCCACCGGGACAGGGGTTTACGCAGTATTTT; v_call: TRBV12-3/TRBV12-4; clone_size: few; j_call: TRBJ2-3; d_call: TRBD1
cdr3_aa: CASSPVRGNNSPLHF; cdr3_nt: TGTGCCAGCAGCCCGGTCAGGGGGAATAATTCACCCCTCCACTTT; v_call: TRBV5-5; clone_size: many; j_call: TRBJ1-6; d_call: TRBD1
cdr3_aa: CASSPGQGMETQYF; cdr3_nt: TGTGCCAGCAGTCCGGGACAGGGGATGGAGACCCAGTACTTC; v_call: TRBV2; clone_size: -; j_call: TRBJ2-5; d_call: TRBD1
cdr3_aa: CASSRRVLGLPGYADTQYF; cdr3_nt: TGTGCCAGCAGCCGGCGGGTTTTGGGCCTCCCAGGGTACGCAGATACGCAGTATTTT; v_call: TRBV7-3; clone_size: few; j_call: TRBJ2-3; d_call: -
cdr3_aa: CASSLRRIEGANNEQFF; cdr3_nt: TGCGCCAGCAGCTTGCGACGGATCGAAGGGGCAAACAATGAGCAGTTCTTC; v_call: TRBV5-1; clone_size: -; j_call: TRBJ2-1; d_call: -
cdr3_aa: CASSYSGYGYTF; cdr3_nt: TGTGCCAGCAGTTACTCCGGATATGGCTACACCTTC; v_call: TRBV6-5; clone_size: -; j_call: TRBJ1-2; d_call: -
cdr3_aa: CASSVTWGFGEKLFF; cdr3_nt: TGTGCCAGCAGTGTAACGTGGGGTTTCGGTGAAAAACTGTTTTTT; v_call: TRBV6-1; clone_size: few; j_call: TRBJ1-4; d_call: -